This TCR beta chain was identified in a study of OX40 agonist ivuxolimab in advanced cancers. The wider study: The patients received ivuxolimab by intravenous route every 2 weeks at 0.01 to 10 mg/kg.

Regarding this clone: No antigen is known for it.

The repertoire was sequenced with immunoSEQ multiplex PCR; TCRdb's copy has only in-frame clones and lacks some. The sample includes 45,000 to 55,000 clones, under 90% of them seen just once. Study-wide results and caveats: Specificity for antigen went undetermined in the expanded peripheral T cells.

The CDR3 has 17 amino acids. Per germline, CDR1 LNHDA and CDR2 SQIVND (reference sequence). The V end lost 2 bases, the J end lost 2 bases, and 16 bases lay between the germline ends. This receptor was taken from an adult with an advanced solid tumor such as melanoma, head and neck, liver or kidney cancer. This chain joins TRBV19 and TRBJ1-3; D gene ambiguous. Sequencing was performed on CD4+ or CD8+ T cells sorted from blood, taken in a trial of the OX40 agonist ivuxolimab. The CDR3 sequence is CASSIIAPRTAGNTIYF. The CDR3 DNA follows: TGTGCCAGTAGTATAATTGCCCCCCGCACGGCTGGAAACACCATATATTTT.